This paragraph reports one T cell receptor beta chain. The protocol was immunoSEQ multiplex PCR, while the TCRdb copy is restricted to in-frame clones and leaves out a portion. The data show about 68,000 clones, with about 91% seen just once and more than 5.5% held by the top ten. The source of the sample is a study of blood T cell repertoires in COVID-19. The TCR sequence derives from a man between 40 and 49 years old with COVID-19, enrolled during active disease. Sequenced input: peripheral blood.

The CDR3 loop reads CASRLAGSSYEQYF. The CDR3 DNA reads TGTGCCAGCCGACTAGCGGGGAGCTCCTACGAGCAGTACTTC. This rearrangement joins TRBV11-2 to TRBJ2-7; 11 positions match TRBD2. V dropped 8 bases and J dropped 0; count of bases not matched to a gene: 3. The CDR3 contains 14 residues. The germline V gene has CDR1 SGHAT and CDR2 FQNNGV.